This entry lists 5 T cell receptor beta chains sequenced from one sample in a study of blood T cell repertoires in COVID-19. Profiled with immunoSEQ multiplex PCR; TCRdb holds only in-frame clones, not every one. The sample has about 160,000 clones, roughly 83% seen once. The sample was peripheral blood. Receptors were obtained from a woman of 80 years or more with active or convalescent COVID-19.

The chain uses TRBV9 and TRBJ2-7; possible D gene TRBD1, 5 bases. V was shortened by 0 bases and J by 7 bases, with 11 bases between the two germline ends. The germline gives CDR1 SGDLS, CDR2 YYNGEE. This CDR3 is built from 13 residues. CDR3 DNA: TGTGCCAGCAGCGTAGCAGGGATGGGTGAGCAGTACTTC. Translated: CASSVAGMGEQYF.

This chain uses TRBV10-3 with TRBJ1-4, with TRBD1 identical over 7 bases. Germline V gives CDR1 ENHRY, CDR2 SYGVKD. V lost 4 bases and J lost 7; bases outside the gene matches: 3. This CDR3 contains 13 residues. The CDR3 loop is CAISGQGSEKLFF. As DNA, the CDR3 is TGTGCCATCAGTGGACAGGGTTCTGAAAAACTGTTTTTT.

The chain links TRBV5-6 to TRBJ2-7; TRBD2 matches 7 bases. The CDR3 runs to 15 residues. The ends lost 5 bases at V and 0 bases at J; junction bases unmatched: 8. The germline V gene encodes CDR1 SGHDT and CDR2 YYEEEE. The CDR3 DNA follows: TGTGCCAGCAGGGAAACTAGCGCCTTCTCCTACGAGCAGTACTTC. Encoded protein: CASRETSAFSYEQYF.

This clone showed up just once. J is TRBJ2-2 and V is TRBV11-3, with TRBD1 matching over 7 bases. V trimming: 5 bases; J trimming: 5 bases; junction bases outside the gene matches: 17. The CDR3 contains 18 residues. Per germline, CDR1 SGHNT and CDR2 YENEEA. Here the CDR3 DNA reads TGTGCCAGCAGCCCCCCGGCTGGGAGACAGGGATATACCGGGGAGCTGTTTTTT. It codes for CASSPPAGRQGYTGELFF.

The chain couples TRBV3-1 (or the pseudogene TRBV3-2) to TRBJ2-7; D possibly corresponds to TRBD2 (6 bases). The ends were cut back, 3 bases at V and 7 bases at J, with 25 bases in the middle. CDR1 LGHDT and CDR2 YNNKEL come from the germline V gene (reference sequence). CDR3 length: 17 residues. DNA of the CDR3: TGTGCCAGCAGCCAGAGTAAGGACGGGACTGACCTGGGTGAGCAGTACTTC. It specifies CASSQSKDGTDLGEQYF.